The 12 T cell receptor beta chains presented below share a single source sample, sequenced in a study of OX40 agonist ivuxolimab in advanced cancers. This table comes from immunoSEQ multiplex PCR, and its TCRdb copy is limited to in-frame clones, with some not included. Among 85,000 to 95,000 clones listed, more than 85% were seen once. The source material was CD4+ or CD8+ T cells sorted from blood, sampled in a trial of the OX40 agonist ivuxolimab. These receptors were taken from an adult with an advanced solid tumor such as melanoma, head and neck, liver or kidney cancer.

The V gene is TRBV28, the J gene TRBJ2-6; D may match TRBD1 or TRBD2 (5 bases each). The CDR3 is made up of 15 amino acids. Trimming left V 5 bases short and J 4 bases short, with 12 bases between. CDR1 is MDHEN, CDR2 SYDVKM, per germline. The CDR3 coding sequence is TGTGCCAGCAGTGTCGGGACGACCGGGGCCAACGTCCTGACTTTC. It yields the protein CASSVGTTGANVLTF.

The V and J genes are TRBV5-8 and TRBJ1-5, with TRBD1 matching over 9 bases. The V gene's germline CDR1 is SGHTS and CDR2 YDEGEE. The CDR3 extends over 20 amino acids. Germline trimming cut 0 bases from V and 2 bases from J; bases unmatched to any gene: 15. This CDR3 reads CASSLGRRTGTGIGNQPQHF. For the CDR3, the DNA is TGTGCCAGCAGCTTGGGACGTCGGACCGGGACAGGGATTGGCAATCAGCCCCAGCATTTT. Full variable domain (remainder filled in from reference TRBV5-8 and TRBJ1-5): EAGVTQSPTHLIKTRGQQATLRCSPISGHTSVYWYQQALGLGLQFLLWYDEGEERNRGNFPPRFSGRQFPNYSSELNVNALELEDSALYLCASSLGRRTGTGIGNQPQHFGDGTRLSIL.

The rearrangement joins TRBV16 to TRBJ2-5; perhaps TRBD1 as D (6 bases). Per the germline V gene, CDR1 is KGHSY and CDR2 is FQNENV. The ends were cut back, 2 bases at V and 10 bases at J, with 8 bases in the middle. The CDR3 totals 11 residues. CDR3 residues: CASSQEGVQYF. The CDR3 DNA reads as TGTGCCAGCAGCCAAGAGGGGGTCCAGTACTTC.

CDR3 bases: TGCAGTGCTAGACAGCACTACGAGCAGTACTTC. This sequence encodes CSARQHYEQYF. This chain connects TRBV20-1 to TRBJ2-7; D call uncertain. The CDR3 runs to 11 residues. Between the trimmed V and J ends, which lost 2 bases and 3 bases, there was a span of 5 bases. Germline lookup yields CDR1 DFQATT and CDR2 SNEGSKA (reference sequence).

V and J are TRBV10-2 and TRBJ1-2, with D possibly being TRBD1 (6 bases). CDR1 and CDR2 from the germline V gene are WSHSY and SAAADI. The ends were cut back, 6 bases at V and 2 bases at J, with 13 bases in the middle. This CDR3 spans 14 amino acids. This CDR3 reads CASRTRGGNYGYTF. The CDR3 DNA reads TGCGCCAGCAGGACCAGGGGAGGGAACTATGGCTACACCTTC.

The V and J genes are TRBV28 and TRBJ1-5; D not resolved. This CDR3 contains 16 residues. V lost 3 bases and J lost 0, with 12 bases in between. Germline V gene lookup returns CDR1 MDHEN and CDR2 SYDVKM. The CDR3 sequence is CASSFLSRISNQPQHF. The CDR3 nucleotides are TGTGCCAGCAGTTTTCTAAGTAGGATTAGCAATCAGCCCCAGCATTTT.

The chain has TRBV5-8 and TRBJ2-1; D perhaps matches TRBD2 (5 bases). The CDR3 has 16 amino acids. The V gene's germline CDR1 is SGHTS and CDR2 YDEGEE. V was pared by 6 bases and J by 0 bases, with 16 bases between. CDR3 nucleotide sequence: TGTGCCAGCACCCCCCGTTTAGCGAGCTCCTACAATGAGCAGTTCTTC. Translating it yields CASTPRLASSYNEQFF.

The V call is TRBV9, the J call TRBJ2-1; TRBD2 is a possible D gene (6 bases). Per the germline V gene, CDR1 is SGDLS and CDR2 is YYNGEE. The ends were cut back, 4 bases at V and 4 bases at J, with 9 bases in the middle. The CDR3 totals 13 residues. The CDR3 DNA is TGTGCCAGCAGCTCCGGGACTTACAATGAGCAGTTCTTC. Protein: CASSSGTYNEQFF.

This chain uses TRBV5-4 with TRBJ2-1; possible D gene TRBD2, 5 bases. The ends were cut back, 0 bases at V and 4 bases at J, with 14 bases in the middle. The CDR3 length is 16 residues. Germline CDR1 and CDR2: SGHNT and YYREEE (reference sequence). Written as DNA, the CDR3 is TGTGCCAGCAGCTTGGATCCGGGAACTAGATACAATGAGCAGTTCTTC. This codes for CASSLDPGTRYNEQFF.

This sequence joins TRBV10-3 and TRBJ2-5; possibly TRBD1 for D (5 bases). The ends were cut back, 6 bases at V and 0 bases at J, with 8 bases in the middle. Germline CDR1 is ENHRY and CDR2 is SYGVKD. The CDR3 is made up of 13 amino acids. The CDR3 loop reads CAIRDTHQETQYF. CDR3 sequence (DNA): TGTGCCATCAGGGACACACACCAAGAGACCCAGTACTTC.

This clone was seen many times. The chain couples TRBV4-1 to TRBJ2-7; 10 bases align to TRBD2. Trimming cost V 3 bases and J 7 bases; bases outside gene matches: 12. The CDR3 consists of 16 residues. CDR1 and CDR2 from the germline V gene are MGHRA and YSYEKL. DNA for the CDR3: TGCGCCAGCAGCCATGGACTAGCGGCCTTACGAAGGGAGCAGTACTTC. This encodes CASSHGLAALRREQYF.

This chain connects TRBV6-5 to TRBJ1-2; TRBD1 aligns across 9 bases. Germline-derived CDR1 and CDR2 are MNHEY and SVGAGI. The CDR3 contains 14 residues. V shed 5 bases and J 4 bases; nucleotides not matched to a gene: 5. CDR3 loop: CASSPQGASYGYTF. CDR3 nucleotides: TGTGCCAGCAGTCCACAGGGGGCCAGCTATGGCTACACCTTC.